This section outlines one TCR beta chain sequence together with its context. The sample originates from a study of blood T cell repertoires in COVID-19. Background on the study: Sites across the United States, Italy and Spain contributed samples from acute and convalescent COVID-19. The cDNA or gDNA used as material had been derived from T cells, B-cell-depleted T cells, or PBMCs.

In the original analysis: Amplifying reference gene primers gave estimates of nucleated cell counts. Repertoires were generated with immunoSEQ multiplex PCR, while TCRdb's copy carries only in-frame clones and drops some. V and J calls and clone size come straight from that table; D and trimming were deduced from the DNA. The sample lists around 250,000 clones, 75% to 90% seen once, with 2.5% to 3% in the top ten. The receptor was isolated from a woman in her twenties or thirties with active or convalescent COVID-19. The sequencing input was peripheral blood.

The CDR3 loop reads CASSTNRIYGYTF. The CDR3 DNA follows: TGTGCCAGCAGCACGAACAGGATCTATGGCTACACCTTC. This chain joins TRBV5-6 and TRBJ1-2; tentatively, D is TRBD1 (5 bases). Trimming shortened V by 4 bases and J by 4 bases, and 11 bases separated the two germline ends. The CDR3 runs 13 residues. Germline CDR1 and CDR2: SGHDT and YYEEEE. Supplemented by reference TRBV5-6 and TRBJ1-2, the full variable domain reads DAGVTQSPTHLIKTRGQQVTLRCSPKSGHDTVSWYQQALGQGPQFIFQYYEEEERQRGNFPDRFSGHQFPNYSSELNVNALLLGDSALYLCASSTNRIYGYTFGSGTRLTVV.